The rows below give T cell receptor beta chains drawn from one sample of a study of cytomegalovirus exposure and HLA in healthy donors. The data were produced by immunoSEQ multiplex PCR, yet TCRdb's version contains in-frame clones alone and is incomplete. The data contain 150,000 to 180,000 clones, roughly 74% of them seen just once; the ten biggest clones take up less than 3.5%. The source material was PBMCs. The receptors come from a man aged 18 to 30 in good health and CMV-seronegative. The CDR3 runs from the conserved cysteine through the conserved F or W. Each record gives: V gene, D gene, J gene, clone size, CDR3 protein, CDR3 DNA. A D gene is named only where the DNA matches it firmly. Rows may omit the clone size; those that give it use once, few, many or a size class.

V gene: TRBV7-2
D gene: .
J gene: TRBJ1-6
clone size: .
CDR3 protein: CASSLGRGGNSPLHF
CDR3 DNA: TGTGCCAGCAGCCTCGGGAGGGGAGGTAATTCACCCCTCCACTTT

V gene: TRBV4-3
D gene: .
J gene: TRBJ1-1
clone size: few
CDR3 protein: CASSAQGLNTEAFF
CDR3 DNA: TGCGCCAGCAGCGCACAGGGCCTGAACACTGAAGCTTTCTTT

V gene: TRBV28
D gene: TRBD2
J gene: TRBJ2-2
clone size: .
CDR3 protein: CASSLGTSDTGELFF
CDR3 DNA: TGTGCCAGCAGTTTAGGGACTAGCGACACCGGGGAGCTGTTTTTT

V gene: TRBV6-1
D gene: .
J gene: TRBJ2-5
clone size: .
CDR3 protein: CASGKGLVETQYF
CDR3 DNA: TGTGCCAGTGGTAAGGGGCTAGTAGAGACCCAGTACTTC

V gene: TRBV6-1
D gene: TRBD1
J gene: TRBJ1-6
clone size: .
CDR3 protein: CASSEDSGQGIWSYNSPLHF
CDR3 DNA: TGTGCCAGCAGTGAAGACTCTGGACAGGGAATATGGTCCTATAATTCACCCCTCCACTTT

V gene: TRBV28
D gene: .
J gene: TRBJ2-1
clone size: once
CDR3 protein: CASSWGAGYEQFF
CDR3 DNA: TGTGCCAGCAGTTGGGGAGCTGGGTATGAGCAGTTCTTC

V gene: TRBV30
D gene: .
J gene: TRBJ1-1
clone size: .
CDR3 protein: CAWSETGYNAEAFF
CDR3 DNA: TGTGCCTGGAGTGAAACAGGGTATAACGCTGAAGCTTTCTTT

V gene: TRBV7-2
D gene: TRBD1
J gene: TRBJ1-4
clone size: .
CDR3 protein: CASSQPGQPEKLFF
CDR3 DNA: TGTGCCAGCAGCCAGCCGGGACAGCCTGAAAAACTGTTTTTT

V gene: TRBV18
D gene: .
J gene: TRBJ1-5
clone size: few
CDR3 protein: CASSPWAGGSNQPQHF
CDR3 DNA: TGTGCCAGCTCACCATGGGCGGGGGGTAGCAATCAGCCCCAGCATTTT

V gene: TRBV7-9
D gene: TRBD1
J gene: TRBJ1-4
clone size: .
CDR3 protein: CASSPGTGNEKLFF
CDR3 DNA: TGTGCCAGCAGCCCTGGGACAGGGAATGAAAAACTGTTTTTT

V gene: TRBV5-4
D gene: TRBD1
J gene: TRBJ1-4
clone size: .
CDR3 protein: CASSGQGAGEKLFF
CDR3 DNA: TGTGCCAGCAGTGGACAGGGGGCGGGGGAAAAACTGTTTTTT

V gene: TRBV5-1
D gene: .
J gene: TRBJ1-1
clone size: .
CDR3 protein: CASSLGAWVNTEAFF
CDR3 DNA: TGCGCCAGCAGCTTAGGGGCATGGGTGAACACTGAAGCTTTCTTT

V gene: TRBV7-2
D gene: TRBD2
J gene: TRBJ2-3
clone size: .
CDR3 protein: CASSLALTVAGRRADTQYF
CDR3 DNA: TGTGCCAGCAGCTTAGCCCTAACCGTAGCGGGGAGGAGGGCAGATACGCAGTATTTT

V gene: TRBV6-1
D gene: TRBD1
J gene: TRBJ1-6
clone size: .
CDR3 protein: CASSGQGSSSYNSPLHF
CDR3 DNA: TGTGCCAGCAGTGGACAGGGGTCGAGCTCCTATAATTCACCCCTCCACTTT

V gene: TRBV19
D gene: TRBD2
J gene: TRBJ2-2
clone size: .
CDR3 protein: CASSLLGLAVGTGELFF
CDR3 DNA: TGTGCCAGTAGTCTACTGGGACTAGCGGTCGGCACCGGGGAGCTGTTTTTT

V gene: TRBV6-5
D gene: .
J gene: TRBJ1-2
clone size: .
CDR3 protein: CASSYSNGATGSGYTF
CDR3 DNA: TGTGCCAGCAGTTACTCGAATGGGGCGACAGGCTCTGGCTACACCTTC

V gene: TRBV5-1
D gene: .
J gene: TRBJ1-2
clone size: few
CDR3 protein: CASSDRQGLRGYTF
CDR3 DNA: TGCGCCAGCAGCGACCGCCAGGGGCTTCGGGGCTACACCTTC

V gene: TRBV5-6
D gene: TRBD1
J gene: TRBJ2-3
clone size: once
CDR3 protein: CASSGPGQITDTQYF
CDR3 DNA: TGTGCCAGCAGCGGGCCGGGACAGATCACAGATACGCAGTATTTT

V gene: TRBV4-1
D gene: TRBD1
J gene: TRBJ1-2
clone size: .
CDR3 protein: CASSQEVQGAGGYTF
CDR3 DNA: TGCGCCAGCAGCCAAGAGGTACAGGGGGCGGGAGGCTACACCTTC

V gene: TRBV19
D gene: .
J gene: TRBJ2-5
clone size: .
CDR3 protein: CASMALGQSQETQYF
CDR3 DNA: TGTGCCAGTATGGCACTCGGACAGTCGCAAGAGACCCAGTACTTC

V gene: TRBV7-2
D gene: TRBD2
J gene: TRBJ2-3
clone size: .
CDR3 protein: CASSSTSGGPLSTQYF
CDR3 DNA: TGTGCCAGCAGCTCCACTAGCGGGGGGCCCCTCTCTACGCAGTATTTT

V gene: TRBV5-1
D gene: TRBD1
J gene: TRBJ1-1
clone size: .
CDR3 protein: CASSLGTGGGEAFF
CDR3 DNA: TGCGCCAGCAGCCTGGGGACAGGCGGTGGAGAAGCTTTCTTT

V gene: TRBV4-1
D gene: .
J gene: TRBJ1-1
clone size: once
CDR3 protein: CASSQEEGLGPEAFF
CDR3 DNA: TGCGCCAGCAGCCAAGAGGAGGGACTGGGCCCTGAAGCTTTCTTT

V gene: TRBV11-2
D gene: .
J gene: TRBJ2-5
clone size: few
CDR3 protein: CASSSQRVPQETQYF
CDR3 DNA: TGTGCCAGCAGCTCGCAGCGGGTTCCCCAAGAGACCCAGTACTTC

V gene: TRBV19
D gene: TRBD1
J gene: TRBJ2-5
clone size: .
CDR3 protein: CASSITGQGIGETQYF
CDR3 DNA: TGTGCCAGTAGTATCACGGGACAGGGAATAGGGGAGACCCAGTACTTC

V gene: TRBV5-1
D gene: TRBD1
J gene: TRBJ2-1
clone size: once
CDR3 protein: CASRKGQGFNEQFF
CDR3 DNA: TGCGCCAGCAGGAAGGGACAGGGGTTTAATGAGCAGTTCTTC

V gene: TRBV23-1
D gene: .
J gene: TRBJ2-1
clone size: .
CDR3 protein: CASSAGALCYNEQFF
CDR3 DNA: TGCGCCAGCAGCGCGGGGGCCCTTTGTTACAATGAGCAGTTCTTC

V gene: TRBV11-3
D gene: TRBD2
J gene: TRBJ2-7
clone size: .
CDR3 protein: CASSWGTSGGEQYF
CDR3 DNA: TGTGCCAGCAGCTGGGGGACTAGCGGCGGCGAGCAGTACTTC

V gene: TRBV19
D gene: TRBD1
J gene: TRBJ1-1
clone size: .
CDR3 protein: CASRTDRVGTEAFF
CDR3 DNA: TGTGCCAGTAGGACCGACAGGGTGGGGACTGAAGCTTTCTTT

V gene: TRBV18
D gene: .
J gene: TRBJ2-5
clone size: .
CDR3 protein: CASSPSTRETQYF
CDR3 DNA: TGTGCCAGCTCACCATCTACGCGGGAGACCCAGTACTTC

V gene: TRBV7-9
D gene: .
J gene: TRBJ2-3
clone size: .
CDR3 protein: CASSLYGGTQYF
CDR3 DNA: TGTGCCAGCAGCTTATACGGCGGGACGCAGTATTTT

V gene: TRBV6-5
D gene: TRBD1
J gene: TRBJ2-2
clone size: .
CDR3 protein: CASRTGTDPSGELFF
CDR3 DNA: TGTGCCAGCAGAACCGGGACAGATCCTAGCGGGGAGCTGTTTTTT

V gene: TRBV2
D gene: .
J gene: TRBJ1-1
clone size: .
CDR3 protein: CASRGSGTEAFF
CDR3 DNA: TGTGCCAGCCGGGGGTCCGGGACTGAAGCTTTCTTT

V gene: TRBV11-1
D gene: TRBD2
J gene: TRBJ2-3
clone size: .
CDR3 protein: CASSSRGNTDTQYF
CDR3 DNA: TGTGCCAGCAGTTCGCGGGGGAACACAGATACGCAGTATTTT

V gene: TRBV5-5
D gene: .
J gene: TRBJ2-6
clone size: .
CDR3 protein: CASGEDSSGANVLTF
CDR3 DNA: TGTGCCAGCGGAGAAGACAGCTCTGGGGCCAACGTCCTGACTTTC

V gene: TRBV20-1
D gene: .
J gene: TRBJ2-1
clone size: .
CDR3 protein: CSASINEQFF
CDR3 DNA: TGCAGTGCTAGTATCAATGAGCAGTTCTTC

V gene: TRBV19
D gene: .
J gene: TRBJ1-1
clone size: .
CDR3 protein: CASSISAGNTEAFF
CDR3 DNA: TGTGCCAGTAGTATCTCAGCGGGGAACACTGAAGCTTTCTTT

V gene: TRBV7-8
D gene: .
J gene: TRBJ1-2
clone size: .
CDR3 protein: CASSLVNGQDFSDYGYTF
CDR3 DNA: TGTGCCAGCAGCTTAGTAAATGGACAAGACTTCTCGGACTATGGCTACACCTTC

V gene: TRBV10-3
D gene: TRBD1
J gene: TRBJ1-2
clone size: .
CDR3 protein: CAITDRGLGYGYTF
CDR3 DNA: TGTGCCATCACCGACAGGGGATTAGGCTATGGCTACACCTTC

V gene: TRBV6-6
D gene: TRBD2
J gene: TRBJ2-4
clone size: .
CDR3 protein: CASSRGLAGGQDSQYF
CDR3 DNA: TGTGCCAGCAGTAGGGGACTAGCGGGGGGGCAGGACAGTCAGTACTTC

V gene: TRBV10-3
D gene: .
J gene: TRBJ1-1
clone size: few
CDR3 protein: CAITRSAGMNTEAFF
CDR3 DNA: TGTGCCATTACTCGAAGCGCGGGGATGAACACTGAAGCTTTCTTT

V gene: TRBV7-7
D gene: TRBD1
J gene: TRBJ2-1
clone size: .
CDR3 protein: CASSPGQGAQGEQFF
CDR3 DNA: TGTGCTAGCAGCCCAGGACAGGGGGCGCAGGGTGAGCAGTTCTTC

V gene: TRBV5-1
D gene: .
J gene: TRBJ1-3
clone size: .
CDR3 protein: CASSPGSGNTIYF
CDR3 DNA: TGCGCCAGCAGCCCAGGCTCTGGAAACACCATATATTTT

V gene: TRBV5-1
D gene: .
J gene: TRBJ1-2
clone size: .
CDR3 protein: CASSWAGLGYGYTF
CDR3 DNA: TGCGCCAGCAGCTGGGCAGGGCTGGGCTATGGCTACACCTTC

V gene: TRBV19
D gene: TRBD1
J gene: TRBJ1-2
clone size: once
CDR3 protein: CASSAGQGPNSGYTF
CDR3 DNA: TGTGCCAGTAGTGCCGGACAGGGGCCTAACTCTGGCTACACCTTC

V gene: TRBV11-3
D gene: TRBD1
J gene: TRBJ2-1
clone size: once
CDR3 protein: CASSLQTGAANEQFF
CDR3 DNA: TGTGCCAGCAGCTTACAGACAGGGGCTGCCAATGAGCAGTTCTTC

V gene: TRBV28
D gene: .
J gene: TRBJ1-2
clone size: .
CDR3 protein: CASAGGRPPHYGYTF
CDR3 DNA: TGTGCCAGTGCGGGGGGCAGGCCCCCACACTATGGCTACACCTTC

V gene: TRBV19
D gene: TRBD1
J gene: TRBJ2-1
clone size: .
CDR3 protein: CASSAGQGAGNEQFF
CDR3 DNA: TGTGCCAGTAGTGCCGGACAGGGGGCGGGAAATGAGCAGTTCTTC

V gene: TRBV20-1
D gene: .
J gene: TRBJ1-2
clone size: .
CDR3 protein: CSARTAYGYTF
CDR3 DNA: TGCAGTGCGAGGACAGCCTATGGCTACACCTTC

V gene: TRBV5-1
D gene: .
J gene: TRBJ2-5
clone size: .
CDR3 protein: CASSLAGLQETQYF
CDR3 DNA: TGCGCCAGCAGCTTGGCAGGGCTCCAAGAGACCCAGTACTTC